This TCR beta chain was identified during a study of B cell selection in AIRE deficiency. The CDR3 covers 12 residues. Deletions cut 4 bases from V and 5 bases from J, with 8 bases between. CDR1 and CDR2 (germline): MNHEY, SVGAGI. Sequenced by immunoSEQ multiplex PCR; TCRdb stores in-frame clones only, minus some. The sample has 20,000 to 25,000 clones, roughly 96% seen once; the top ten hold approximately 0.2%. CD4+CD127+ cells were sorted as the conventional CD4 T cells. This receptor was obtained from a human donor with AIRE deficiency. The sample consisted of conventional CD4+ T cells sorted from PBMCs. J is TRBJ1-1 and V is TRBV6-5, with D perhaps TRBD1 (6 bases). The CDR3 DNA is TGTGCCAGCAGTTCGGGGACAACTGAAGCTTTCTTT. Amino acids: CASSSGTTEAFF.